One sample yielded the 30 T cell receptor beta chains listed below, sequenced in a study of blood T cell repertoires in COVID-19. The table came from immunoSEQ multiplex PCR; TCRdb's copy has only in-frame clones and leaves some out. Of a few hundred thousand clones listed, around 84% are singletons. Material for sequencing was peripheral blood. These receptors all come from a man between 60 and 75 years old with acute or convalescent COVID-19.

This chain links TRBV5-4 with TRBJ2-2; TRBD2 agrees at 10 bases. V lost 3 bases, J lost 4 bases, and 12 bases stayed unmatched. Germline V gene data show CDR1 as SGHNT and CDR2 as YYREEE (reference sequence). The CDR3 has 18 amino acids. The CDR3 bases are TGTGCCAGCAGCTCGAGCGGGGGGGCCGCGGGAGGCACCGGGGAGCTGTTTTTT. Amino acid sequence: CASSSSGGAAGGTGELFF.

This clone was observed a few times. The gene calls are TRBV27 and TRBJ2-7; 7 nucleotides agree with TRBD1. Per the germline V gene, CDR1 is MNHEY and CDR2 is SMNVEV (reference sequence). This CDR3 has 16 amino acids. V lost 4 bases to trimming and J lost 0 bases; unmatched junction nucleotides: 9. The CDR3 bases are TGTGCCAGCAGTTCAGGGACAGCCCTAAACTCCTACGAGCAGTACTTC. This codes for CASSSGTALNSYEQYF.

This chain connects TRBV2 to TRBJ1-2; D is possibly TRBD1 (5 bases). CDR3 length: 18 amino acids. The germline CDR1 and CDR2 sequences are SNHLY and FYNNEI. V lost 3 bases, J lost 2 bases, and 22 bases lay in between. The CDR3 is CASSDSAGPYAINYGYTF. The CDR3 DNA reads TGTGCCAGCAGTGATTCGGCAGGGCCCTACGCGATAAACTATGGCTACACCTTC.

The genes are TRBV6-2 or TRBV6-3 and TRBJ1-5; 8 bases are shared with TRBD1. The CDR3 covers 17 residues. Germline trimming cut 6 bases from V and 3 bases from J; bases unmatched to any gene: 13. Germline CDR1 reads MNHEY; CDR2 reads SVGEGT. The CDR3 region is CASSMPVGQANNQPQHF. The DNA for the CDR3 is TGTGCCAGCAGCATGCCTGTGGGACAGGCGAACAATCAGCCCCAGCATTTT.

This chain joins TRBV28 and TRBJ2-7, with a weak D call TRBD1 (5 bases). V dropped 6 bases and J dropped 1 base, with 16 bases sitting between them. This CDR3 is 15 amino acids long. CDR1 and CDR2 from the germline V gene are MDHEN and SYDVKM. CDR3 protein: CASRGSQVSSYEQYF. The DNA of the CDR3 is TGTGCCAGCAGAGGATCACAGGTCAGTTCCTACGAGCAGTACTTC.

This chain uses TRBV20-1 with TRBJ2-3; D is perhaps TRBD1 (6 bases). Germline V gene data show CDR1 as DFQATT and CDR2 as SNEGSKA (reference sequence). The CDR3 consists of 11 residues. Deletions cut 6 bases from V and 10 bases from J, with 14 bases between. As DNA, the CDR3 is TGCAGTGCGGCTACAGGGAGCGCGCAGTATTTT. Translating gives CSAATGSAQYF.

The chain is built from TRBV9 and TRBJ2-7, with a weak D call TRBD2 (5 bases). The V gene's germline CDR1 is SGDLS and CDR2 YYNGEE. The CDR3 length is 13 residues. V was pared by 0 bases and J by 7 bases, with 11 bases between. As DNA, the CDR3 is TGTGCCAGCAGCGTAGCTACCGGCGGGGAGCAGTACTTC. This gives the protein CASSVATGGEQYF.

V and J are TRBV29-1 and TRBJ2-3; D is perhaps TRBD1 (6 bases). CDR3 length: 13 residues. Trimming took 8 bases from V and 2 from J, leaving 14 bases between them. Germline V gene data show CDR1 as SQVTM and CDR2 as ANQGSEA. The chain's CDR3 is CSLGQHFTDTQYF. CDR3 coding DNA: TGCAGCCTTGGACAGCACTTCACAGATACGCAGTATTTT.

The V call is TRBV19, the J call TRBJ1-2; 8 bases align to TRBD1. The CDR3 extends over 15 amino acids. Germline-derived CDR1 and CDR2 are LNHDA and SQIVND (reference sequence). V shed 5 bases and J 3 bases; nucleotides not matched to a gene: 8. CDR3 residues: CASSGRTGSDYGYTF. The CDR3 DNA reads TGTGCCAGTAGTGGACGGACAGGGAGCGACTATGGCTACACCTTC. The variable domain in full, completed from reference TRBV19 and TRBJ1-2, reads DGGITQSPKYLFRKEGQNVTLSCEQNLNHDAMYWYRQDPGQGLRLIYYSQIVNDFQKGDIAEGYSVSREKKESFPLTVTSAQKNPTAFYLCASSGRTGSDYGYTFGSGTRLTVV.

The V call is TRBV3-1 (or the pseudogene TRBV3-2), the J call TRBJ2-2; D is ambiguous. The CDR3 runs 13 residues. Germline V lookup: CDR1 LGHDT, CDR2 YNNKEL (reference sequence). The V end lost 4 bases, the J end lost 4 bases, and 7 bases lay between the germline ends. As DNA, the CDR3 is TGTGCCAGCAGCCCGACTGTCACCGGGGAGCTGTTTTTT. Protein product: CASSPTVTGELFF.

This sequence joins TRBV7-3 and TRBJ2-2, with D possibly matching TRBD2 (5 bases). Germline V lookup: CDR1 SGHTA, CDR2 FQGTGA. The V gene lost 0 bases and the J gene lost 6 bases, with 5 bases spanning the gap. This CDR3 region has 13 residues. The CDR3 is CASSLTEAGELFF. As DNA, the CDR3 is TGTGCCAGCAGCTTAACGGAGGCCGGGGAGCTGTTTTTT.

The chain recombines TRBV19 with TRBJ2-1; 9 bases align to TRBD2. Germline V gene lookup returns CDR1 LNHDA and CDR2 SQIVND (reference sequence). V lost 6 bases and J lost 7; bases outside the gene matches: 7. The CDR3 contains 14 residues. CDR3 coding DNA: TGTGCCAGTAGGTTAGCGGGGGATTGGAATGAGCAGTTCTTC. It encodes CASRLAGDWNEQFF.

The gene calls are TRBV7-8 and TRBJ2-7, with 9 bases that match TRBD2. After removal of 1 base from V and 0 bases from J, the junction contained 7 bases not matched to a gene. The CDR3 has 17 residues. The germline gives CDR1 SGHVS, CDR2 FQNEAQ. CDR3: CASSLDLAGTLSYEQYF. The CDR3, as DNA: TGTGCCAGCAGCTTAGACCTAGCGGGGACTCTCTCCTACGAGCAGTACTTC.

The chain couples TRBV11-2 to TRBJ1-2, with a tentative D call TRBD1 (5 bases). Germline V lookup: CDR1 SGHAT, CDR2 FQNNGV. The V and J ends lost 0 bases and 4 bases respectively, with 12 bases between them. The CDR3 totals 15 residues. DNA for the CDR3: TGTGCCAGCAGCTTAGATCGGGGGGAACGCTATGGCTACACCTTC. Translating gives CASSLDRGERYGYTF. The full variable domain, with the rest looked up from reference TRBV11-2 and TRBJ1-2, is EAGVAQSPRYKIIEKRQSVAFWCNPISGHATLYWYQQILGQGPKLLIQFQNNGVVDDSQLPKDRFSAERLKGVDSTLKIQPAKLEDSAVYLCASSLDRGERYGYTFGSGTRLTVV.

The V gene is TRBV5-1, the J gene TRBJ2-7, with D unresolved. From germline, CDR1 is SGHRS and CDR2 YFSETQ. The V end was cut by 0 bases, the J end by 6 bases, with 7 bases between. This CDR3 is 12 amino acids long. CDR3 DNA: TGCGCCAGCAGCTTGGCCGTCGGCGAGCAGTACTTC. This codes for CASSLAVGEQYF.

V gene TRBV5-6 combines with J gene TRBJ2-2, with 7 bases identical to TRBD2. The CDR3 is 18 residues long. CDR1 and CDR2 from the germline V gene are SGHDT and YYEEEE. With 4 bases clipped from V and 3 bases from J, the junction kept 15 bases outside the gene matches. DNA for the CDR3: TGTGCCAGCAGCCTGCTGGGATTGGCAGGGAGGGACACCGGGGAGCTGTTTTTT. Protein: CASSLLGLAGRDTGELFF.

V is TRBV24-1 and J is TRBJ2-3; TRBD1 aligns across 12 bases. Germline CDR1 and CDR2: KGHDR and SFDVKD. The CDR3 extends over 17 amino acids. J was trimmed by 4 bases and V by 0 bases; bases with no gene match: 4. The CDR3 DNA follows: TGTGCCACCAGTGATTTGGGAGGGACAGGGGGCCCAGATACGCAGTATTTT. This sequence encodes CATSDLGGTGGPDTQYF.

This clone was recorded a few times. The rearrangement joins TRBV3-1 (or the pseudogene TRBV3-2) to TRBJ2-3; D might be TRBD2 (5 bases). Per the germline V gene, CDR1 is LGHDT and CDR2 is YNNKEL (reference sequence). V gave up 0 bases and J gave up 4 bases, with 8 bases separating them. The CDR3 sequence is 14 residues long. The CDR3 loop reads CASSQDGLSDTQYF. In DNA form, the CDR3 reads TGTGCCAGCAGCCAAGACGGACTCTCAGATACGCAGTATTTT.

This clone was observed a few times. The CDR3 bases are TGTGCCATCACCGGGACTGGGAGCACAGATACGCAGTATTTT. Translating it yields CAITGTGSTDTQYF. The chain uses TRBV10-3 and TRBJ2-3, with D perhaps TRBD2 (6 bases). The V end was cut by 7 bases, the J end by 0 bases, with 11 bases between. Germline values: CDR1 ENHRY, CDR2 SYGVKD. CDR3 length: 14 amino acids.

This clone was counted a few times. The chain joins TRBV12-5 to TRBJ1-1; weak D call: TRBD1 (6 bases). Germline assignment: CDR1 LGHNT and CDR2 FRNRAP. V was trimmed by 8 bases and J by 3 bases, leaving 16 bases between them. The CDR3 is made up of 14 amino acids. CDR3 sequence: CASKGGVRDTEAFF. The DNA of the CDR3 is TGTGCTAGTAAGGGGGGGGTGAGGGACACTGAAGCTTTCTTT. The whole variable domain, remainder taken from reference TRBV12-5 and TRBJ1-1, is DARVTQTPRHKVTEMGQEVTMRCQPILGHNTVFWYRQTMMQGLELLAYFRNRAPLDDSGMPKDRFSAEMPDATLATLKIQPSEPRDSAVYFCASKGGVRDTEAFFGQGTRLTVV.

This chain connects TRBV9 to TRBJ1-2; a weak D match, TRBD1 (5 bases). Germline V gene lookup returns CDR1 SGDLS and CDR2 YYNGEE. V lost 0 bases and J 1 base, leaving 7 bases between the germline ends. This CDR3 comprises 14 residues. This CDR3 reads CASSVGRGNYGYTF. CDR3 bases: TGTGCCAGCAGCGTAGGAAGGGGTAACTATGGCTACACCTTC.

This clone was counted once. The genes are TRBV3-1 (or the pseudogene TRBV3-2) and TRBJ2-3; the D gene is possibly TRBD2 (5 bases). Germline V gives CDR1 LGHDT, CDR2 YNNKEL (reference sequence). This CDR3 is 13 amino acids long. V gave up 4 bases and J gave up 4 bases, with 9 bases separating them. The DNA for the CDR3 is TGTGCCAGCAGCCGCCGGGGAGCAGATACGCAGTATTTT. Translation gives CASSRRGADTQYF.

The genes are TRBV30 and TRBJ1-1; no reliable D call. The germline V gene encodes CDR1 GTSNPN and CDR2 SVGIG (reference sequence). With 0 bases removed from V and 4 bases from J, the gap between germline ends came to 12 bases. This CDR3 contains 14 residues. As DNA, the CDR3 is TGTGCCTGGAGTGTAGCGGGATTGAGCACTGAAGCTTTCTTT. Protein product: CAWSVAGLSTEAFF.

The V call is TRBV7-9, the J call TRBJ2-7, with D possibly matching TRBD1 (6 bases). Germline CDR1 is SEHNR and CDR2 is FQNEAQ (reference sequence). Trimming pared 5 bases from V and 1 base from J, leaving 18 bases between. The CDR3 extends over 16 amino acids. The CDR3 spells CASSTPGSGTSYEQYF. The CDR3 nucleotides read TGTGCCAGCAGCACCCCCGGGTCAGGGACATCCTACGAGCAGTACTTC.

V and J are TRBV3-1 (or the pseudogene TRBV3-2) and TRBJ1-5, with a weak D call TRBD1 (5 bases). This CDR3 contains 13 residues. CDR1 is LGHDT and CDR2 is YNNKEL in the germline V gene (reference sequence). Trimming removed 3 bases from V and 4 bases from J, with 7 bases in between. CDR3 amino acids: CASSQGPNQPQHF. For the CDR3, the DNA is TGTGCCAGCAGCCAGGGGCCGAATCAGCCCCAGCATTTT.

The chain has TRBV6-1 and TRBJ1-1; 7 bases are a match to TRBD1. The CDR3 consists of 14 residues. Per germline, CDR1 MNHNS and CDR2 SASEGT. Germline trimming cut 3 bases from V and 4 bases from J; bases unmatched to any gene: 5. The CDR3 DNA sequence: TGTGCCAGCAGTGACGCAGGGGGAGCCACTGAAGCTTTCTTT. It encodes CASSDAGGATEAFF.

CDR3 loop: CASSPGQTVPYGYTF. The DNA of the CDR3 is TGTGCCAGCTCCCCGGGACAGACCGTTCCTTATGGCTACACCTTC. V is TRBV18 and J is TRBJ1-2; TRBD1 matches at 7 bases. The V gene end was trimmed by 6 bases and the J gene end by 5 bases; junction bases not matched to a gene: 12. Germline V lookup: CDR1 KGHSH, CDR2 LQKENI. This CDR3 has 15 amino acids.

The chain combines TRBV3-1 (or the pseudogene TRBV3-2) with TRBJ2-3; 7 bases are shared with TRBD2. The V segment lost 3 bases and the J segment 6 bases; nucleotides outside the gene matches: 3. CDR1 LGHDT and CDR2 YNNKEL come from the germline V gene (reference sequence). The CDR3 extends over 13 amino acids. CDR3 DNA: TGTGCCAGCAGCCAGCGGGGGTGGGATACGCAGTATTTT. This gives the protein CASSQRGWDTQYF.

The chain combines TRBV7-9 with TRBJ1-1; D is perhaps TRBD1 (5 bases). The CDR3 loop spans 14 amino acids. The germline CDR1 and CDR2 sequences are SEHNR and FQNEAQ (reference sequence). Trimming cost V 2 bases and J 4 bases, with 11 bases left between them. CDR3 sequence: CASSLIQGGTEAFF. For the CDR3, the DNA is TGTGCCAGCAGCTTAATCCAGGGTGGCACTGAAGCTTTCTTT.

The chain is built from TRBV24-1 and TRBJ2-5; D might be TRBD1 (6 bases). V was trimmed by 5 bases and J by 3 bases, leaving 9 bases between them. The CDR3 spans 13 residues. The germline gives CDR1 KGHDR, CDR2 SFDVKD. The CDR3 sequence: CATSGGQKETQYF. In DNA form, the CDR3 reads TGTGCCACCAGTGGAGGACAGAAAGAGACCCAGTACTTC.